These 18 T cell receptor beta chains were sequenced from one sample in a study of cytomegalovirus exposure and HLA in healthy donors (dated by TCRdb to 2016 to 2017). The library relied on the immunoSEQ multiplex PCR assay. The multiplex PCR relied on a mix of 60 forward primers for TCR Vbeta segments and 13 reverse primers for TCR Jbeta segments. The clones in this table, taken by TCRdb from immuneACCESS, are in-frame only. Not every clone is retained; where verified, under half of the shortfall comes from an unresolved V gene, and the cause of the rest is unknown. Here the sample has more than 95,000 clones; 60% to 85% occur a single time. Less than 5% of the sample rests with the top ten. The sequencing input was PBMCs. Receptor source: a middle-aged man in good health and CMV-seropositive.

The chain links TRBV7-3 to TRBJ2-5; perhaps TRBD2 as D (6 bases). Trimming left V 5 bases short and J 4 bases short, with 14 bases between. CDR1 and CDR2 (germline): SGHTA, FQGTGA. CDR3 length equals 14 residues. CDR3 residues: CASSPARRGETQYF. CDR3 DNA sequence: TGTGCCAGCAGCCCCGCTCGGCGGGGAGAGACCCAGTACTTC.

This clone was detected once. The rearrangement links TRBV30 to TRBJ1-1; TRBD1 is a possible D gene (5 bases). The CDR3 loop spans 11 amino acids. The germline V and J ends were trimmed by 7 bases and 5 bases, with 11 bases remaining between them. CDR1 and CDR2 (germline): GTSNPN, SVGIG (reference sequence). CDR3 sequence reads: CASQGFTEAFF. In DNA form, the CDR3 reads TGTGCCTCCCAGGGTTTTACTGAAGCTTTCTTT.

This CDR3 reads CASSSVSASGGDTYEQYF. The CDR3, as DNA: TGTGCCAGCAGTTCGGTATCAGCTAGCGGAGGGGACACCTACGAGCAGTACTTC. The chain joins TRBV27 to TRBJ2-7; the D gene is possibly TRBD2 (7 bases). Germline-derived CDR1 and CDR2 are MNHEY and SMNVEV (reference sequence). The V end was cut by 4 bases, the J end by 2 bases, with 24 bases between. The CDR3 is 18 amino acids.

This rearrangement joins TRBV4-1 to TRBJ2-3; 10 bases line up with TRBD1. V was clipped by 4 bases and J by 0 bases; unmatched bases: 13. Germline CDR1 is MGHRA and CDR2 is YSYEKL. CDR3 length: 19 amino acids. This CDR3 reads CASSRGPGQGRLSTDTQYF. The CDR3 nucleotides are TGCGCCAGCAGCCGGGGGCCGGGACAGGGGAGATTAAGCACAGATACGCAGTATTTT.

This clone has a handful of counts. V and J are TRBV28 and TRBJ2-5; 11 bases are a match to TRBD1. Germline loops: CDR1 MDHEN, CDR2 SYDVKM. V was pared by 7 bases and J by 4 bases, with 11 bases of the junction left unmatched. The length of the CDR3 is 16 residues. The CDR3 nucleotides read TGTGCCAGCACCCAACCCGGACAGGGGGCTCGAGAGACCCAGTACTTC. It specifies CASTQPGQGARETQYF. Filled out from reference TRBV28 and TRBJ2-5, the complete variable domain reads DVKVTQSSRYLVKRTGEKVFLECVQDMDHENMFWYRQDPGLGLRLIYFSYDVKMKEKGDIPEGYSVSREKKERFSLILESASTNQTSMYLCASTQPGQGARETQYFGPGTRLLVL.

The CDR3 DNA reads TGTGCCAGTAGTATGAGGCAAGATGAAAAACTGTTTTTT. It specifies CASSMRQDEKLFF. V is TRBV19 and J is TRBJ1-4; D call uncertain. V was cut by 3 bases and J by 6 bases, with 8 bases left in between. Germline V gives CDR1 LNHDA, CDR2 SQIVND (reference sequence). CDR3 size: 13 residues.

The chain combines TRBV11-2 with TRBJ2-7; 9 nucleotides line up with TRBD1. Germline assignment: CDR1 SGHAT and CDR2 FQNNGV. Trimming removed 4 bases from V and 0 bases from J; junction bases left unmatched: 16. This CDR3 contains 19 residues. The CDR3 coding sequence is TGTGCCAGCAGCTCGACCGTCCCGGGACAGGGCAGGGGCTCCTACGAGCAGTACTTC. It codes for CASSSTVPGQGRGSYEQYF.

V usage is TRBV7-9 and J usage is TRBJ2-5, with TRBD2 matching 11 bases. Trimming at V came to 6 bases and at J to 3 bases, leaving 3 bases not matched to a gene. The CDR3 extends over 14 amino acids. Germline CDR1 and CDR2: SEHNR and FQNEAQ (reference sequence). The DNA of the CDR3 is TGTGCCAGCAGTCCGACTAGCGGGGAAGAGACCCAGTACTTC. Its protein is CASSPTSGEETQYF.

This clone was detected a few times. This chain uses TRBV25-1 with TRBJ1-1; D call uncertain. The CDR3 is made up of 11 amino acids. CDR1 MGHDK and CDR2 SYGVNS come from the germline V gene. V lost 7 bases, J lost 3 bases, and 6 bases lay in between. Here the CDR3 reads CASKAYTEAFF. DNA for the CDR3: TGTGCCAGCAAAGCGTACACTGAAGCTTTCTTT.

The rearrangement links TRBV5-6 to TRBJ2-1, with 10 positions matching TRBD2. There are 15 residues in the CDR3. V lost 4 bases, J lost 4 bases, and 5 bases stayed unmatched. CDR1 and CDR2 (germline): SGHDT, YYEEEE. The CDR3 is CASSPGLAEYNEQFF. In DNA, the CDR3 is TGTGCCAGCAGCCCCGGACTAGCGGAGTACAATGAGCAGTTCTTC.

The chain links TRBV19 to TRBJ2-3, with a possible D match to TRBD2 (5 bases). The V gene's germline CDR1 is LNHDA and CDR2 SQIVND (reference sequence). Deletions cut 3 bases from V and 5 bases from J, with 6 bases between. This CDR3 region has 12 residues. The CDR3 nucleotides are TGTGCCAGTAGTATCGAGGGAGATACGCAGTATTTT. Translated, it gives CASSIEGDTQYF.

The rearrangement uses TRBV18 and TRBJ1-4, with D unresolved. Trimming left V 3 bases short and J 5 bases short, with 19 bases between. Germline V gene data show CDR1 as KGHSH and CDR2 as LQKENI. The CDR3 is 17 residues long. This chain's CDR3 is CASSPSGGSRLNEKLFF. DNA of the CDR3: TGTGCCAGCTCACCTTCCGGTGGTTCCAGACTCAATGAAAAACTGTTTTTT.

V is TRBV7-2 and J is TRBJ2-3; D is possibly TRBD1 (5 bases). CDR1 SGHTA and CDR2 FQGNSA come from the germline V gene. The CDR3 contains 12 residues. The CDR3 spells CGWTSSTDTQYF. For the CDR3, the DNA is TGTGGTTGGACATCTAGCACAGATACGCAGTATTTT.

This chain joins TRBV21-1 and TRBJ2-7; TRBD2 is taken as the D call from the table, unchecked against the DNA. TRBV21-1 represents a pseudogene. The CDR3 length is 16 residues. The DNA of the CDR3 is TGTGCCAGCAGCAAAGGGGCGGCGGGAATCTCCTACGAGCAGTACTTC. Its translation: CASSKGAAGISYEQYF.

This clone occurred once. The chain recombines TRBV5-1 with TRBJ2-1; 7 bases agree with TRBD1. The ends lost 4 bases at V and 4 bases at J; junction bases unmatched: 8. The length of the CDR3 is 15 residues. Germline V gene data show CDR1 as SGHRS and CDR2 as YFSETQ. This CDR3 is CASSVSGTAYNEQFF. In nucleotides, the CDR3 is TGCGCCAGCAGCGTTTCCGGGACAGCTTACAATGAGCAGTTCTTC.

In DNA form, the CDR3 reads TGTGCCTGGAGTGGAAAAGGACTAGCGGGACTTGAGCAGTTCTTC. It codes for CAWSGKGLAGLEQFF. This chain links TRBV30 with TRBJ2-1, with 12 nucleotides matching TRBD2. Germline V CDR1 and CDR2: GTSNPN, SVGIG (reference sequence). The V gene end was trimmed by 1 base and the J gene end by 9 bases; junction bases not matched to a gene: 7. CDR3 length: 15 residues.

The V call is TRBV5-1, the J call TRBJ2-1; 7 nucleotides match TRBD2. The germline V gene has CDR1 SGHRS and CDR2 YFSETQ. The CDR3 sequence is 13 residues long. The ends lost 2 bases at V and 7 bases at J; junction bases unmatched: 3. The CDR3 DNA is TGCGCCAGCAGCTTAGCGGGAAAGAATGAGCAGTTCTTC. It translates to CASSLAGKNEQFF.

The chain combines TRBV4-2 with TRBJ2-6, with D possibly being TRBD2 (6 bases). Trimming removed 0 bases from V and 3 bases from J, with 15 bases in between. From germline, CDR1 is LGHNA and CDR2 YNFKEQ. CDR3 length: 18 amino acids. CDR3 in DNA: TGTGCCAGCAGCCAAGACCCGCGGGGCGAGGGTGGGGCCAACGTCCTGACTTTC. This codes for CASSQDPRGEGGANVLTF.